The clone carrying this T cell receptor beta chain was detected ten times or more. What it binds is unknown. The sorted Tregs were CD4+CD25+CD127-/low cells. Semi-nested PCR with Nested Universal Primer A followed constant-region reverse priming of full-length variable regions. TCRdb analysed the 5' RACE reads with MiXCR anew, one entry per CDR3 protein. The sample lists roughly 45,000 distinct CDR3 sequences; more than 20% were seen once. CDR3 size: 15 residues. Germline V CDR1 and CDR2: KGHSH, LQKENI. V was cut by 5 bases and J by 4 bases, with 14 bases left in between. Study-level points and caveats: Tumor memory CD4+ T cell TCR gene usage clustered with blood and lymph node memory CD4+ cells and lymph node naive CD4+ cells. Tumor Treg TCRs overlapped most with tumor naive CD4+ cells.

The clonotype comes from a female donor with breast cancer. The sample comprised Tregs sorted from a lymph node. V and J are TRBV18 and TRBJ1-4, with D perhaps TRBD1 (6 bases). CDR3 residues: CASSTSTGVNEKLFF. The CDR3 nucleotides read TGTGCCAGCTCAACGTCGACAGGAGTTAATGAAAAACTGTTTTTT.